This is a list of T cell receptor beta chains from one sample in a study of cytomegalovirus exposure and HLA in healthy donors. Here immunoSEQ multiplex PCR was the method, and the copy in TCRdb shows in-frame clones only, minus some. The table records about 110,000 clones, 74% of them present only once. The sample comprised PBMCs. All receptors come from a man between 50 and 59 years old in good health and CMV-seropositive. Each CDR3 is given with its conserved first and last residue. The D gene is left open where the match is weak. Rows give clone size only sometimes, using once, few, many, or a class for an expanded clone.

cdr3_aa: CASRYAGTVSYEQYF
cdr3_nt: TGCGCCAGCAGATATGCCGGGACAGTTAGTTACGAGCAGTACTTC
j_call: TRBJ2-7
d_call: TRBD1
v_call: TRBV5-1
clone_size: -

cdr3_aa: CASSWATGAGFGAKNIQYF
cdr3_nt: TGCGCCAGCAGCTGGGCGACAGGGGCTGGATTTGGAGCCAAAAACATTCAGTACTTC
j_call: TRBJ2-4
d_call: TRBD1
v_call: TRBV5-1
clone_size: few

cdr3_aa: CASSQENTIAGLITDTQYF
cdr3_nt: TGTGCCAGCAGCCAAGAAAATACTATAGCGGGTTTAATCACAGATACGCAGTATTTT
j_call: TRBJ2-3
d_call: TRBD2
v_call: TRBV4-2
clone_size: -

cdr3_aa: CSALQGVGAFF
cdr3_nt: TGCAGTGCCCTACAGGGGGTGGGTGCTTTCTTT
j_call: TRBJ1-1
d_call: TRBD1
v_call: TRBV20-1
clone_size: -

cdr3_aa: CASSLEGQGSYEQYF
cdr3_nt: TGCGCCAGCAGCTTGGAAGGACAGGGCTCCTACGAGCAGTACTTC
j_call: TRBJ2-7
d_call: TRBD1
v_call: TRBV5-1
clone_size: -

cdr3_aa: CASSATSGVTEAFF
cdr3_nt: TGTGCCAGCAGCGCAACTTCAGGGGTAACTGAAGCTTTCTTT
j_call: TRBJ1-1
d_call: -
v_call: TRBV9
clone_size: -

cdr3_aa: CASSFTGTLNTEAFF
cdr3_nt: TGCGCCAGCAGCTTTACCGGGACATTGAACACTGAAGCTTTCTTT
j_call: TRBJ1-1
d_call: -
v_call: TRBV5-1
clone_size: few

cdr3_aa: CASSQAGQGQGYTF
cdr3_nt: TGTGCCAGCAGCCAAGCAGGACAGGGACAGGGCTACACCTTC
j_call: TRBJ1-2
d_call: TRBD1
v_call: TRBV4-2
clone_size: few

cdr3_aa: CASRTSGRENTGELFF
cdr3_nt: TGTGCAAGTCGCACTAGCGGGAGGGAGAACACCGGGGAGCTGTTTTTT
j_call: TRBJ2-2
d_call: -
v_call: TRBV12-2
clone_size: -

cdr3_aa: CASSTFLRGVPYEQYF
cdr3_nt: TGTGCCAGCAGCACCTTTTTGCGGGGGGTTCCCTACGAGCAGTACTTC
j_call: TRBJ2-7
d_call: TRBD2
v_call: TRBV5-6
clone_size: -

cdr3_aa: CASNSAMGQAYSPLHF
cdr3_nt: TGCGCCAGCAACAGCGCAATGGGACAGGCCTATTCACCCCTCCACTTT
j_call: TRBJ1-6
d_call: TRBD1
v_call: TRBV4-1
clone_size: few

cdr3_aa: CSVVWRGETQYF
cdr3_nt: TGCAGCGTTGTGTGGCGGGGAGAGACCCAGTACTTC
j_call: TRBJ2-5
d_call: -
v_call: TRBV29-1
clone_size: once

cdr3_aa: CASSSSLRTDTQYF
cdr3_nt: TGTGCCAGCAGCTCCTCACTGCGGACAGATACGCAGTATTTT
j_call: TRBJ2-3
d_call: -
v_call: TRBV11-2
clone_size: -

cdr3_aa: CASSFSPRNQPQHF
cdr3_nt: TGTGCCAGCAGCTTCTCCCCGAGGAATCAGCCCCAGCATTTT
j_call: TRBJ1-5
d_call: -
v_call: TRBV7-2
clone_size: few

cdr3_aa: CATSSTGWRDPYNEQFF
cdr3_nt: TGTGCCACCAGCAGTACCGGATGGCGGGACCCGTACAATGAGCAGTTCTTC
j_call: TRBJ2-1
d_call: -
v_call: TRBV15
clone_size: -

cdr3_aa: CASSLWEGAEAFF
cdr3_nt: TGCGCCAGCAGCTTGTGGGAGGGAGCTGAAGCTTTCTTT
j_call: TRBJ1-1
d_call: -
v_call: TRBV5-1
clone_size: -

cdr3_aa: CASAFTGTRTDTQYF
cdr3_nt: TGCGCCAGTGCCTTTACCGGGACTCGCACAGATACGCAGTATTTT
j_call: TRBJ2-3
d_call: -
v_call: TRBV10-1
clone_size: few

cdr3_aa: CASSPSTAGPTDTQYF
cdr3_nt: TGTGCCAGCAGCCCATCTACGGCAGGCCCCACAGATACGCAGTATTTT
j_call: TRBJ2-3
d_call: -
v_call: TRBV4-2
clone_size: -

cdr3_aa: CASSSGNEDTEAFF
cdr3_nt: TGTGCCAGCAGCTCGGGGAATGAGGACACTGAAGCTTTCTTT
j_call: TRBJ1-1
d_call: -
v_call: TRBV5-4
clone_size: -

cdr3_aa: CASILSGGAGETQYF
cdr3_nt: TGTGCCAGCATCCTAAGCGGGGGGGCCGGGGAGACCCAGTACTTC
j_call: TRBJ2-5
d_call: TRBD2
v_call: TRBV2
clone_size: once

cdr3_aa: CASSSRVGQPQHF
cdr3_nt: TGTGCCAGCAGTTCCAGGGTGGGCCAGCCCCAGCATTTT
j_call: TRBJ1-5
d_call: -
v_call: TRBV6-5
clone_size: -

cdr3_aa: CASSTTASYTEAFF
cdr3_nt: TGTGCCAGCAGCACGACAGCCAGTTACACTGAAGCTTTCTTT
j_call: TRBJ1-1
d_call: -
v_call: TRBV2
clone_size: -

cdr3_aa: CASSLDWGQGANYGYTF
cdr3_nt: TGTGCCAGCAGCTTAGACTGGGGACAGGGAGCTAACTATGGCTACACCTTC
j_call: TRBJ1-2
d_call: TRBD1
v_call: TRBV7-2
clone_size: -

cdr3_aa: CASSDFRQGAEAFF
cdr3_nt: TGTGCCAGCAGTGATTTCAGACAGGGCGCTGAAGCTTTCTTT
j_call: TRBJ1-1
d_call: TRBD1
v_call: TRBV2
clone_size: -

cdr3_aa: CASSGASGAIYNEQFF
cdr3_nt: TGCGCCAGCAGCGGGGCTAGCGGGGCGATTTACAATGAGCAGTTCTTC
j_call: TRBJ2-1
d_call: TRBD2
v_call: TRBV5-1
clone_size: -

cdr3_aa: CASSLMQASAAFF
cdr3_nt: TGTGCCAGCAGCTTAATGCAGGCCTCTGCAGCTTTCTTT
j_call: TRBJ1-1
d_call: -
v_call: TRBV7-8
clone_size: few

cdr3_aa: CASSSPWTSGGAEGNEQFF
cdr3_nt: TGTGCCAGCAGTTCTCCTTGGACTAGCGGGGGGGCGGAGGGCAATGAGCAGTTCTTC
j_call: TRBJ2-1
d_call: TRBD2
v_call: TRBV28
clone_size: -

cdr3_aa: CASSQRYSGGIGNEQFF
cdr3_nt: TGTGCCAGCAGCCAAAGATATAGCGGGGGTATAGGCAATGAGCAGTTCTTC
j_call: TRBJ2-1
d_call: TRBD2
v_call: TRBV4-2
clone_size: -

cdr3_aa: CASGYRDHEQYF
cdr3_nt: TGTGCTAGTGGATACAGGGACCACGAGCAGTACTTC
j_call: TRBJ2-7
d_call: -
v_call: TRBV12-5
clone_size: -

cdr3_aa: CASSLLADFYEQYF
cdr3_nt: TGTGCCAGCAGCCTGCTAGCGGACTTCTACGAGCAGTACTTC
j_call: TRBJ2-7
d_call: TRBD2
v_call: TRBV11-2
clone_size: -

cdr3_aa: CASSLGRLAGVYSYNEQFF
cdr3_nt: TGCGCCAGCAGCTTGGGTCGTCTAGCGGGGGTCTACTCCTACAATGAGCAGTTCTTC
j_call: TRBJ2-1
d_call: TRBD2
v_call: TRBV5-1
clone_size: few

cdr3_aa: CASSLYSGGVNIETQYF
cdr3_nt: TGCGCCAGCAGCTTATATAGCGGGGGAGTTAATATAGAGACCCAGTACTTC
j_call: TRBJ2-5
d_call: TRBD2
v_call: TRBV5-1
clone_size: -

cdr3_aa: CASSPDRDGYGYTF
cdr3_nt: TGTGCCAGCAGCCCTGACAGGGATGGCTATGGCTACACCTTC
j_call: TRBJ1-2
d_call: TRBD1
v_call: TRBV7-6
clone_size: few

cdr3_aa: CASSLVMGLGGSTQYF
cdr3_nt: TGTGCCAGCAGCTTAGTAATGGGACTGGGAGGATCGACCCAGTACTTC
j_call: TRBJ2-5
d_call: -
v_call: TRBV7-8
clone_size: -

cdr3_aa: CASSFIGGGDSSYEQYF
cdr3_nt: TGCGCCAGCAGCTTCATCGGCGGGGGGGATAGCTCCTACGAGCAGTACTTC
j_call: TRBJ2-7
d_call: TRBD2
v_call: TRBV5-1
clone_size: -

cdr3_aa: CASSFTPVLRGGELFF
cdr3_nt: TGTGCCAGCAGCTTCACCCCCGTTCTCCGGGGCGGGGAGCTGTTTTTT
j_call: TRBJ2-2
d_call: -
v_call: TRBV9
clone_size: -

cdr3_aa: CAISGRTSGNNREQYF
cdr3_nt: TGTGCCATCAGTGGGAGGACTAGCGGGAATAATAGGGAGCAGTACTTC
j_call: TRBJ2-7
d_call: TRBD2
v_call: TRBV10-3
clone_size: -

cdr3_aa: CATQTVGETQYF
cdr3_nt: TGTGCCACACAGACAGTGGGAGAGACCCAGTACTTC
j_call: TRBJ2-5
d_call: -
v_call: TRBV7-9
clone_size: -

cdr3_aa: CASSAGQGAGNEQFF
cdr3_nt: TGCGCCAGCAGCGCTGGACAGGGGGCCGGTAATGAGCAGTTCTTC
j_call: TRBJ2-1
d_call: TRBD1
v_call: TRBV5-1
clone_size: once

cdr3_aa: CASSLARDSGSRTDTQYF
cdr3_nt: TGCGCCAGCAGCTTGGCCCGAGACTCCGGGTCCCGCACAGATACGCAGTATTTT
j_call: TRBJ2-3
d_call: -
v_call: TRBV5-1
clone_size: -

cdr3_aa: CASSPPRVGQGRLQETQYF
cdr3_nt: TGTGCCAGCAGCCCGCCGAGAGTAGGACAGGGGCGACTTCAAGAGACCCAGTACTTC
j_call: TRBJ2-5
d_call: TRBD1
v_call: TRBV9
clone_size: -

cdr3_aa: CASSLNLRGDQETQYF
cdr3_nt: TGCGCCAGCAGCTTAAACCTCAGGGGGGACCAAGAGACCCAGTACTTC
j_call: TRBJ2-5
d_call: -
v_call: TRBV5-1
clone_size: -

cdr3_aa: CASTERQGGETEAFF
cdr3_nt: TGTGCCAGCACCGAAAGACAGGGAGGAGAGACTGAAGCTTTCTTT
j_call: TRBJ1-1
d_call: TRBD1
v_call: TRBV6-1
clone_size: -

cdr3_aa: CASSPTSRVGTGELFF
cdr3_nt: TGCGCCAGCAGCCCCACTAGCAGGGTGGGCACCGGGGAGCTGTTTTTT
j_call: TRBJ2-2
d_call: -
v_call: TRBV5-1
clone_size: -

cdr3_aa: CASSFRGGYGYTF
cdr3_nt: TGTGCCAGCAGTTTTCGGGGAGGCTATGGCTACACCTTC
j_call: TRBJ1-2
d_call: -
v_call: TRBV6-5
clone_size: -

cdr3_aa: CASSLVTSGSYAKNIQYF
cdr3_nt: TGTGCCAGCAGCTTAGTGACTAGCGGGAGTTACGCCAAAAACATTCAGTACTTC
j_call: TRBJ2-4
d_call: TRBD2
v_call: TRBV7-9
clone_size: -

cdr3_aa: CASQAGGRADTQYF
cdr3_nt: TGTGCCAGCCAAGCGGGGGGCCGGGCAGATACGCAGTATTTT
j_call: TRBJ2-3
d_call: TRBD2
v_call: TRBV6-5
clone_size: -

cdr3_aa: CASSSGADGETQYF
cdr3_nt: TGTGCCAGCAGCTCAGGGGCGGACGGAGAGACCCAGTACTTC
j_call: TRBJ2-5
d_call: -
v_call: TRBV6-6
clone_size: once

cdr3_aa: CASRTGTTGDTQYF
cdr3_nt: TGCGCCAGCAGGACAGGGACGACCGGGGATACGCAGTATTTT
j_call: TRBJ2-3
d_call: TRBD1
v_call: TRBV5-1
clone_size: -

cdr3_aa: CASRDPTDRARNPYEQYF
cdr3_nt: TGTGCCAGCAGGGATCCTACAGACAGGGCTAGGAACCCCTACGAGCAGTACTTC
j_call: TRBJ2-7
d_call: TRBD1
v_call: TRBV2
clone_size: few

cdr3_aa: CASSRVLAGANQETQYF
cdr3_nt: TGTGCCAGCAGCCGGGTGCTAGCGGGGGCTAATCAAGAGACCCAGTACTTC
j_call: TRBJ2-5
d_call: -
v_call: TRBV21-1
clone_size: -

cdr3_aa: CASSQFSCRGASFRYEQYF
cdr3_nt: TGCGCCAGCAGTCAATTTAGTTGCAGGGGGGCTTCTTTTCGGTACGAGCAGTACTTC
j_call: TRBJ2-7
d_call: -
v_call: TRBV23-1
clone_size: few

cdr3_aa: CASSQEVWGQGAHTF
cdr3_nt: -
j_call: TRBJ1-2
d_call: -
v_call: TRBV14
clone_size: -

cdr3_aa: CASRPRDRINQPQHF
cdr3_nt: TGTGCCAGCCGACCCCGGGACAGAATTAATCAGCCCCAGCATTTT
j_call: TRBJ1-5
d_call: TRBD1
v_call: TRBV2
clone_size: -

cdr3_aa: CAWAGGNQPQHF
cdr3_nt: TGTGCCTGGGCAGGGGGCAATCAGCCCCAGCATTTT
j_call: TRBJ1-5
d_call: -
v_call: TRBV30
clone_size: -

cdr3_aa: CAISAGQGTYEQYF
cdr3_nt: TGTGCCATCAGTGCAGGGCAGGGTACCTACGAGCAGTACTTC
j_call: TRBJ2-7
d_call: -
v_call: TRBV10-3
clone_size: -

cdr3_aa: CASSATGTSGGGETQYF
cdr3_nt: TGTGCCAGCAGCGCTACCGGGACTAGCGGGGGAGGAGAGACCCAGTACTTC
j_call: TRBJ2-5
d_call: TRBD2
v_call: TRBV5-4
clone_size: -

cdr3_aa: CSAQTGGGYTF
cdr3_nt: TGCAGTGCCCAGACAGGGGGCGGCTACACCTTC
j_call: TRBJ1-2
d_call: TRBD1
v_call: TRBV20-1
clone_size: -